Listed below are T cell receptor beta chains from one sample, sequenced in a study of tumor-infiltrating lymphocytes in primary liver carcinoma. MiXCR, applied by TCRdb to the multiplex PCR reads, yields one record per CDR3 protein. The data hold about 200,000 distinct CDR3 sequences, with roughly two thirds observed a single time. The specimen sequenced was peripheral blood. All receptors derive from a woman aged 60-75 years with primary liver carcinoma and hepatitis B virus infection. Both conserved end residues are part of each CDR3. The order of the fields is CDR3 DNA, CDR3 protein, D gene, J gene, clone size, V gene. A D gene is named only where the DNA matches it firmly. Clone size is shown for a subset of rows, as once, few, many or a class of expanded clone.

CDR3nt: TGTTCCAGCAGTGGGACCCTAGGGTCTGGCTACACCTTC
CDR3aa: CSSSGTLGSGYTF
d_gene: NA
j_gene: TRBJ1-2
abundance: NA
v_gene: TRBV11-2

CDR3nt: TGTGCTAGTGGTTTGGTACTCGGACTAGCGGAGACCCAGTACTTC
CDR3aa: CASGLVLGLAETQYF
d_gene: TRBD2
j_gene: TRBJ2-5
abundance: few
v_gene: TRBV12-5

CDR3nt: TGTGCCAGCAGTCCACGTTGGACAGGGGGCGGACGAAATAGCAATCAGCCCCTGCATTTT
CDR3aa: CASSPRWTGGGRNSNQPLHF
d_gene: TRBD1
j_gene: TRBJ1-5
abundance: NA
v_gene: TRBV6-5

CDR3nt: TGCGCCAGCAGACCCTGGGGGGCTGAAGGCTACACCTTC
CDR3aa: CASRPWGAEGYTF
d_gene: NA
j_gene: TRBJ1-2
abundance: NA
v_gene: TRBV10-2

CDR3nt: TGTGCCAGCAACCGGGACAGCTGGAACACTGAAGCTCTCTTT
CDR3aa: CASNRDSWNTEALF
d_gene: TRBD1
j_gene: TRBJ1-1
abundance: NA
v_gene: TRBV6-6

CDR3nt: TGTGCCAGCAGCTTAGTAGGCAGGGGTGGCACTGAAGCTTTCTTT
CDR3aa: CASSLVGRGGTEAFF
d_gene: NA
j_gene: TRBJ1-1
abundance: many
v_gene: TRBV11-3

CDR3nt: TGCGCCAGCAGCTTGGAGGGTAGCGGGAGAATATTCACCGGGGAGCTGTTTTTT
CDR3aa: CASSLEGSGRIFTGELFF
d_gene: TRBD2
j_gene: TRBJ2-2
abundance: NA
v_gene: TRBV5-1

CDR3nt: TGTGCCAGCAGCCCGGGACTCCACCGCGCAGATACGCAGTATTTT
CDR3aa: CASSPGLHRADTQYF
d_gene: NA
j_gene: TRBJ2-3
abundance: many
v_gene: TRBV4-2

CDR3nt: TGTGTCAGCAGCAGGAGACTAGCGGGAGGGCCGGGGGATGAGTTGTTCTTC
CDR3aa: CVSSRRLAGGPGDELFF
d_gene: TRBD2
j_gene: TRBJ2-1
abundance: NA
v_gene: TRBV11-2

CDR3nt: TGTGCCAGCAGCACTGGCCAGGGGCCCCTCCACTTT
CDR3aa: CASSTGQGPLHF
d_gene: NA
j_gene: TRBJ1-6
abundance: many
v_gene: TRBV6-5

CDR3nt: TGTGCCAGCAGTAAGAAGAGCGGGAGGGCCGCTTACGAGCAGTACTTC
CDR3aa: CASSKKSGRAAYEQYF
d_gene: TRBD2
j_gene: TRBJ2-7
abundance: few
v_gene: TRBV6-5

CDR3nt: TGTGCCAGCAGTTTAAGGTACGAGCAGTACTTC
CDR3aa: CASSLRYEQYF
d_gene: NA
j_gene: TRBJ2-7
abundance: few
v_gene: TRBV28

CDR3nt: TGTGCCAGCAGTCCCCGGGGGTTGGGCGGAGGAGATACGCAGTATTTT
CDR3aa: CASSPRGLGGGDTQYF
d_gene: NA
j_gene: TRBJ2-3
abundance: many
v_gene: TRBV6-1

CDR3nt: TGTGACAGCAGCGACGGACGCAACTCGAACACCGGGGAGCTGTCTTTT
CDR3aa: CDSSDGRNSNTGELSF
d_gene: NA
j_gene: TRBJ2-2
abundance: NA
v_gene: TRBV11-2

CDR3nt: TGTGCCAGCAGCTTAGGGGACAGGGCAGCGGAAGAGACCCAGTACTTC
CDR3aa: CASSLGDRAAEETQYF
d_gene: TRBD1
j_gene: TRBJ2-5
abundance: many
v_gene: TRBV11-3

CDR3nt: TGTTCCAGCAGCTCCCCGAAGTATTCGGCCCAGCATTTT
CDR3aa: CSSSSPKYSAQHF
d_gene: NA
j_gene: TRBJ1-5
abundance: NA
v_gene: TRBV5-6

CDR3nt: TGTGCCAGCAACCCCGTGCAGTCTGGAAACACCATATATTTT
CDR3aa: CASNPVQSGNTIYF
d_gene: NA
j_gene: TRBJ1-3
abundance: few
v_gene: TRBV7-9

CDR3nt: TGTGCCAGCAGCCAAGTCGGGTACGAAAAACTGTTTTTT
CDR3aa: CASSQVGYEKLFF
d_gene: NA
j_gene: TRBJ1-4
abundance: many
v_gene: TRBV14

CDR3nt: TGTGCCAGCAGCAAGGTGGGGTACACTGAAGCTTTCTTT
CDR3aa: CASSKVGYTEAFF
d_gene: NA
j_gene: TRBJ1-1
abundance: many
v_gene: TRBV6-5

CDR3nt: TGTGCCAGTAGCGGCGGGAGGGACAACTACTCTGGGGCCAACGTCCTGACTTTC
CDR3aa: CASSGGRDNYSGANVLTF
d_gene: TRBD2
j_gene: TRBJ2-6
abundance: NA
v_gene: TRBV11-1

CDR3nt: TGTGCCAGCAGTTCCCAACTCCTAGCGGGAGCAGAGACCCAGTACTTC
CDR3aa: CASSSQLLAGAETQYF
d_gene: TRBD2
j_gene: TRBJ2-5
abundance: NA
v_gene: TRBV28

CDR3nt: TGTGCCAGCAGCTTTAAATGGGGGGGTAATTCACCCCTCCACTTT
CDR3aa: CASSFKWGGNSPLHF
d_gene: NA
j_gene: TRBJ1-6
abundance: once
v_gene: TRBV11-2

CDR3nt: TGTGCCAGCAGTGAAGGGACTTCCTACGAGCAGTACTTC
CDR3aa: CASSEGTSYEQYF
d_gene: NA
j_gene: TRBJ2-7
abundance: NA
v_gene: TRBV2

CDR3nt: TGCGCCAGCAGCGGGGAAGTGGGCACCCGGGAGCTGTTTTTT
CDR3aa: CASSGEVGTRELFF
d_gene: TRBD2
j_gene: TRBJ2-2
abundance: once
v_gene: TRBV12-3/TRBV12-4